What follows describes a single T cell receptor beta chain. The antigen is undetermined. The data originate from a study of identical twins. Study-wide results and caveats: The study found weaker excess twin sharing in beta out-of-frame sequences.

All donors were healthy Caucasians. TCRdb passed the 5' RACE reads through MiXCR, listing each CDR3 protein once. The sample holds approximately 260,000 distinct CDR3 sequences; about 8% are singletons and the top ten take around 3%. The data also belong to a second study, concerning yellow fever vaccine responses in identical twins.

The source is a woman between 18 and 29 years old in good health. Sequenced sample: CD8+ T cells sorted from blood.

Written as DNA, the CDR3 is TGTGCCAGCAGTTTTCTGGGCTCGAGGAATGAGCAGTTCTTC. Amino acid sequence: CASSFLGSRNEQFF. The chain has TRBV28 and TRBJ2-1; no clear D gene. V dropped 3 bases and J dropped 7 bases, with 13 bases sitting between them. The germline gives CDR1 MDHEN, CDR2 SYDVKM. CDR3 length equals 14 residues.